The next 26 T cell receptor beta chains were all read from a single sample in a study of regulatory T cells in long-lasting Graves disease. Arm-PCR with iRepertoire HTBI primers amplified the CDR3 regions for these TCR beta libraries. TCRdb re-derived calls from the multiplex PCR reads in MiXCR, one entry per CDR3 protein. This sample yields 600,000 to 800,000 distinct CDR3 sequences, of which roughly 30% are seen a single time; about two fifths belongs to the top ten. Time point indicated: persistent/refractory GD, antithyroid drugs over 5 years with positive TRAb. Generation of the TCR library employed RNA extracted from PBMCs. Sequenced here: peripheral blood mononuclear cells (PBMCs), sampled when the disease was refractory, from a patient treated with antithyroid drugs. The receptor source for this set is a female donor with Graves disease.

V is TRBV7-9 and J is TRBJ1-2; D is undetermined. V lost 0 bases to trimming and J lost 8 bases, with 13 bases between them. The CDR3 contains 14 residues. CDR1 and CDR2 from the germline V gene are SEHNR and FQNEAQ (reference sequence). Written as DNA, the CDR3 is TGTGCCAGCAGCTTAGCTTGGGAATTGGACGGCTACACCTTC. This gives the protein CASSLAWELDGYTF. The complete variable domain, with remaining parts taken from reference TRBV7-9 and TRBJ1-2, reads DTGVSQNPRHKITKRGQNVTFRCDPISEHNRLYWYRQTLGQGPEFLTYFQNEAQLEKSRLLSDRFSAERPKGSFSTLEIQRTEQGDSAMYLCASSLAWELDGYTFGSGTRLTVV.

This clonotype has a count of ten or more. V and J are TRBV12-3 or TRBV12-4 and TRBJ2-2; 8 nucleotides match TRBD1. This CDR3 contains 15 residues. With 2 bases clipped from V and 4 bases from J, the junction kept 3 bases outside the gene matches. The CDR3 bases are TGTGCCAGCAGTTTAAGCAGGGGGCCCACCGGGGAGCTGTTTTTT. Translating gives CASSLSRGPTGELFF.

The V call is TRBV20-1, the J call TRBJ1-5; D is perhaps TRBD1 (5 bases). Trimming removed 6 bases at V and 0 bases at J, with 15 bases between. The germline V gene encodes CDR1 DFQATT and CDR2 SNEGSKA (reference sequence). The CDR3 is 15 residues long. This CDR3 is CSAGGGSLSNQPQHF. The DNA of the CDR3 is TGCAGTGCAGGCGGGGGATCACTTAGCAATCAGCCCCAGCATTTT.

V is TRBV27 and J is TRBJ1-6, with 7 bases lining up with TRBD1. J lost 0 bases, V lost 2 bases, and 7 bases had no gene match. The CDR3 has 18 amino acids. Germline V gene sequence: CDR1 MNHEY, CDR2 SMNVEV (reference sequence). Written as DNA, the CDR3 is TGTGCCAGCAGTTTAGCTGGGACAGAGAGCTCCTATAATTCACCCCTCCACTTT. Translation: CASSLAGTESSYNSPLHF.

The chain couples TRBV15 to TRBJ2-7, with D possibly matching TRBD1 (6 bases). Germline values: CDR1 LNHNV, CDR2 YYDKDF (reference sequence). V lost 2 bases and J 3 bases, leaving 11 bases between the germline ends. This CDR3 contains 14 residues. Written as DNA, the CDR3 is TGTGCCACCAGCAGAAGACAGGACCTCTACGAGCAGTACTTC. Its protein product is CATSRRQDLYEQYF.

This clonotype turned up a few times. The chain uses TRBV18 and TRBJ2-7; D unclear. The CDR3 runs 14 residues. CDR1 and CDR2 (germline): KGHSH, LQKENI. The ends were cut back, 1 base at V and 2 bases at J, with 9 bases in the middle. This CDR3 is CASSPLPVAYEQYF. CDR3 bases: TGTGCCAGCTCACCACTCCCAGTAGCCTACGAGCAGTACTTC.

This clonotype came up a few times. The chain recombines TRBV12-3 or TRBV12-4 with TRBJ2-5; a weak D match, TRBD1 (6 bases). The CDR3 consists of 16 residues. Trimming shortened V by 2 bases and J by 5 bases, and 18 bases separated the two germline ends. Written as DNA, the CDR3 is TGTGCCAGCAGTTTAAGTTTATGGGGGCGCCGGGAGACCCAGTACTTC. It yields the protein CASSLSLWGRRETQYF.

The table lists this clonotype with a few counts. This chain connects TRBV27 to TRBJ1-6; 7 bases map to TRBD1. The germline gives CDR1 MNHEY, CDR2 SMNVEV (reference sequence). CDR3 length: 15 residues. With V trimmed by 6 bases and J by 7 bases, 9 bases remained unmatched. The CDR3 sequence is CASRPTGRGNSPLHF. DNA of the CDR3: TGTGCCAGCAGGCCGACAGGGAGGGGGAATTCACCCCTCCACTTT.

This clonotype was counted once. An end of the junction does not agree with germline; a read error may underlie this. The chain uses TRBV6-9 and TRBJ2-6; a weak D match, TRBD1 (5 bases). From germline, CDR1 is MNHGY and CDR2 SVAAGI. CDR3 length: 15 amino acids. This chain's CDR3 is CASSYGGSGANALTF. Written as DNA, the CDR3 is TGTGCCAGCAGTTACGGCGGCTCTGGGGCCAACGCCCTGACTTTC.

This clonotype was seen only a few times. The chain recombines TRBV6-5 with TRBJ1-6; D uncertain. The CDR3 spans 15 residues. In germline, CDR1 is MNHEY, CDR2 SVGAGI. V was clipped by 4 bases and J by 9 bases, with 16 bases between them. CDR3 protein: CASSLQANVGSPLHF. The CDR3 DNA reads TGTGCCAGCAGTTTGCAGGCCAACGTGGGTTCACCCCTCCACTTT.

The sample holds many counts of this clonotype. This chain links TRBV28 with TRBJ2-7; 8 nucleotides line up with TRBD2. CDR1 MDHEN and CDR2 SYDVKM come from the germline V gene. The CDR3 consists of 15 residues. V dropped 5 bases and J dropped 0; count of bases not matched to a gene: 6. The CDR3 region has the DNA TGTGCCAGCAGTAGTAGCGGGGTCAGCTCCTACGAGCAGTACTTC. Translating it yields CASSSSGVSSYEQYF. The full variable domain, its missing parts supplied by reference TRBV28 and TRBJ2-7, is DVKVTQSSRYLVKRTGEKVFLECVQDMDHENMFWYRQDPGLGLRLIYFSYDVKMKEKGDIPEGYSVSREKKERFSLILESASTNQTSMYLCASSSSGVSSYEQYFGPGTRLTVT.

The chain joins TRBV7-9 to TRBJ2-7, with a possible D match to TRBD1 (6 bases). V gave up 6 bases and J gave up 1 base, with 16 bases separating them. The germline gives CDR1 SEHNR, CDR2 FQNEAQ (reference sequence). The CDR3 spans 15 residues. CDR3 DNA sequence: TGTGCCAGCAGTTCGGGCGGGCAGGGGTCCTACGAGCAGTACTTC. Its translation is CASSSGGQGSYEQYF.

CDR3 nucleotide sequence: TGTGCCTGGAGCAGGGACACCATATATTTT. Protein sequence: CAWSRDTIYF. The genes are TRBV30 and TRBJ1-3; D might be TRBD1 (5 bases). This CDR3 contains 10 residues. The germline V and J ends were trimmed by 3 bases and 8 bases, with 5 bases remaining between them. Germline V CDR1 and CDR2: GTSNPN, SVGIG (reference sequence).

A few counts support this clonotype. The CDR3 DNA sequence: TGTGCCACCTCCGGGGAGGCCGGAAAACTGTTTTTT. Residues: CATSGEAGKLFF. This rearrangement joins TRBV12-3 or TRBV12-4 to TRBJ1-4; D ambiguous. The CDR3 spans 12 residues. Trimming cost V 10 bases and J 10 bases, with 16 bases left between them.

This clonotype was counted between two and nine times. This chain connects TRBV11-2 to TRBJ2-7, with TRBD1 as a possible D gene (6 bases). The germline V gene encodes CDR1 SGHAT and CDR2 FQNNGV. The CDR3 has 16 amino acids. The V and J ends lost 5 bases and 0 bases respectively, with 17 bases between them. CDR3 region: CASSTIRGHGSYEQYF. Written as DNA, the CDR3 is TGTGCCAGCAGCACCATCAGGGGCCATGGCTCCTACGAGCAGTACTTC.

The J gene is TRBJ1-1, the V gene TRBV6-5, with D possibly matching TRBD1 (6 bases). Trimming removed 2 bases at V and 8 bases at J, with 9 bases between. Germline-derived CDR1 and CDR2 are MNHEY and SVGAGI. The CDR3 extends over 12 amino acids. In DNA form, the CDR3 reads TGTGCCAGCAGTTACAGGGACATCGAAGCTTTCTTT. It encodes CASSYRDIEAFF.

This clonotype has more than one count but fewer than ten. The CDR3 loop is CASSLRGPGYGYTF. CDR3 DNA: TGTGCCAGCAGCTTGAGGGGGCCGGGGTATGGCTACACCTTC. V is TRBV5-4 and J is TRBJ1-2, with TRBD1 matching 7 bases. V was pared by 1 base and J by 5 bases, with 5 bases of the junction left unmatched. CDR1 and CDR2 (germline): SGHNT, YYREEE (reference sequence). The CDR3 sequence is 14 residues long. Together with reference TRBV5-4 and TRBJ1-2, the CDR3 gives the full variable domain: ETGVTQSPTHLIKTRGQQVTLRCSSQSGHNTVSWYQQALGQGPQFIFQYYREEENGRGNFPPRFSGLQFPNYSSELNVNALELDDSALYLCASSLRGPGYGYTFGSGTRLTVV.

The chain carries TRBV10-3 and TRBJ1-1, with D perhaps TRBD1 (6 bases). The germline gives CDR1 ENHRY, CDR2 SYGVKD. The V end lost 6 bases, the J end lost 5 bases, and 16 bases lay between the germline ends. The CDR3 extends over 14 amino acids. CDR3 DNA: TGTGCCATCAGCGTTGGACAGCTTGGGACTGAAGCTTTCTTT. This translates into CAISVGQLGTEAFF.

This clonotype has only a few counts. The chain joins TRBV5-1 to TRBJ2-7; either TRBD1 or TRBD2 may fit D (6 bases each). Trimming cost V 0 bases and J 3 bases, with 28 bases left between them. The CDR3 is 20 residues long. Looked up from germline, CDR1 is SGHRS and CDR2 is YFSETQ. For the CDR3, the DNA is TGCGCCAGCAGCTTGGCTGCGGGGCACAAACAGGGTCGAATACGCTACGAGCAGTACTTC. Translating gives CASSLAAGHKQGRIRYEQYF.

The chain employs TRBV6-2 or TRBV6-3 and TRBJ2-1; D not resolved. Germline CDR1 reads MNHEY; CDR2 reads SVGEGT. CDR3 length equals 15 residues. V lost 6 bases to trimming and J lost 4 bases, with 16 bases between them. The CDR3 nucleotides read TGTGCCAGCAGCTCGGGTAACGCGCCGTACAATGAGCAGTTCTTC. It encodes CASSSGNAPYNEQFF.

About this clonotype: Germline is not matched at one junction end, which may reflect a read error. The V gene is TRBV7-7, the J gene TRBJ2-7; 10 bases map to TRBD2. Germline V gene data show CDR1 as SSHAT and CDR2 as FNYEAQ (reference sequence). The CDR3 totals 18 residues. In DNA, the CDR3 is TGTGCTAGCAGCTGTGGGGTAGGTTTAGCGGGAGGTACCTACGAGCAGTACTTC. It translates to CASSCGVGLAGGTYEQYF.

This clonotype was seen only a few times. J is TRBJ2-1 and V is TRBV27; no definite D call. Germline V lookup: CDR1 MNHEY, CDR2 SMNVEV (reference sequence). The CDR3 is 14 amino acids. Trimming took 6 bases from V and 2 from J, leaving 11 bases between them. The CDR3 sequence: CASRPPDPYNEQFF. CDR3 nucleotide sequence: TGTGCCAGCAGGCCCCCGGACCCCTACAATGAGCAGTTCTTC.

The sample holds a few counts of this clonotype. The V gene is TRBV3-1, the J gene TRBJ1-2; 8 bases fit TRBD1. Germline CDR1 reads LGHDT; CDR2 reads YNNKEL (reference sequence). V lost 5 bases and J lost 6; bases outside the gene matches: 11. CDR3 length: 15 amino acids. CDR3 in DNA: TGTGCCAGCAGCGTCCGGACAGGGAGGGGTGATGGCTACACCTTC. As protein: CASSVRTGRGDGYTF.

The CDR3 spells CSASKLGDTEAFF. The DNA of the CDR3 is TGCAGTGCTAGCAAACTGGGGGACACTGAAGCTTTCTTT. J is TRBJ1-1 and V is TRBV20-1; TRBD1 might be the D (5 bases). This CDR3 region has 13 residues. Trimming shortened V by 3 bases and J by 3 bases, and 11 bases separated the two germline ends. CDR1 and CDR2 from the germline V gene are DFQATT and SNEGSKA (reference sequence).

This chain connects TRBV15 to TRBJ1-1; 10 bases fit TRBD1. Unmatched junction bases numbered 4, after V lost 1 base and J lost 5 bases. CDR1 LNHNV and CDR2 YYDKDF come from the germline V gene (reference sequence). There are 15 residues in the CDR3. CDR3 coding DNA: TGTGCCACCAGCAGAGGCGGACAGGGGGTGACTGAAGCTTTCTTT. This sequence encodes CATSRGGQGVTEAFF.

This clonotype was picked up many times. This chain uses TRBV28 with TRBJ2-2; 13 nucleotides align to TRBD2. The CDR3 extends over 16 amino acids. Germline V gene sequence: CDR1 MDHEN, CDR2 SYDVKM. V lost 4 bases to trimming and J lost 9 bases; unmatched junction nucleotides: 8. CDR3 residues: CASSSWTSGGARELFF. The CDR3 DNA sequence: TGTGCCAGCAGTTCCTGGACTAGCGGGGGAGCCCGGGAGCTGTTTTTT. The variable domain in full, with the rest retrieved from reference TRBV28 and TRBJ2-2, is DVKVTQSSRYLVKRTGEKVFLECVQDMDHENMFWYRQDPGLGLRLIYFSYDVKMKEKGDIPEGYSVSREKKERFSLILESASTNQTSMYLCASSSWTSGGARELFFGEGSRLTVL.